This T cell receptor (beta chain) was obtained from a study of blood T cell repertoires in COVID-19. The overall study: Sources were T cells, B-cell-depleted T cells, or PBMCs; the material itself was cDNA or gDNA.

The authors' processing: Counts of nucleated cells, estimated from reference gene primer amplification, were obtained. Here immunoSEQ multiplex PCR was the method, and the copy in TCRdb shows in-frame clones only, minus some. V, J and clone size reflect that table, while D and trimming were determined from the DNA. The table records 150,000 to 200,000 clones, less than 90% of them present only once. V lost 5 bases to trimming and J lost 4 bases; unmatched junction nucleotides: 4. Germline CDR1 reads KGHDR; CDR2 reads SFDVKD. The CDR3 consists of 14 residues. Which cohort a participant joined came from the clinical history participants gave.

The receptor was isolated from a human donor with acute COVID-19. The donor label of this sample is uncertain. Input material: PBMCs or T cells enriched from blood (not recorded which). The chain is built from TRBV24-1 and TRBJ2-3; 8 bases agree with TRBD2. The CDR3 nucleotides read TGTGCCACCAGTGTGGGACTAGTATCAGATACGCAGTATTTT. Amino acid sequence: CATSVGLVSDTQYF.